A selection of T cell receptor beta chains follows, all from one sample in a study of vaccination effects on CD4 cells after COVID-19. Clones were read by immunoSEQ multiplex PCR, and TCRdb kept only the in-frame ones, dropping some. The sample holds some 68,000 clones, 65% to 85% seen once. These TCRs are of unknown antigen specificity. The source material was CD4+ T cells from PBMCs cultured with HCoV-OC43 spike peptides, sampled before COVID-19 vaccination. The receptors were gathered from a human donor who received a COVID-19 vaccine. Each CDR3 is given with its conserved first and last residue. D genes are given only for firm matches. The size field is filled for only some rows; it gives once, few, many or a size class.

V,size,D,J,DNA,CDR3
TRBV14,-,-,TRBJ1-4,TGTGCCAGCAGCCAAGAAGGGGGACTAACTAATGAAAAACTGTTTTTT,CASSQEGGLTNEKLFF
TRBV9,once,TRBD2,TRBJ2-1,TGTGCCAGCAGCCCCCGTTTCCCCGGGGGGGGCAACAATGAGCAGTTCTTC,CASSPRFPGGGNNEQFF
TRBV2,-,-,TRBJ1-5,TGTGCCAGCAATCCAATCGGGGATCAGCCCCAGCATTTT,CASNPIGDQPQHF
TRBV24-1,-,-,TRBJ2-3,TGTGCCACCAGTGACGGGACAGCCCGGAGGGCGCAGTATTTT,CATSDGTARRAQYF
TRBV3-1/TRBV3-2,-,-,TRBJ2-6,TGTGCCAGCAGCCAAGGTTGGGGGAGCTCTGGGGCCAACGTCCTGACTTTC,CASSQGWGSSGANVLTF
TRBV28,-,-,TRBJ2-1,TGTGCCAGCACCCGCGTACCCGGTAATTACAATGAGCAGTTCTTC,CASTRVPGNYNEQFF
TRBV6-5,few,TRBD2,TRBJ2-5,TGTGCCAGCAGGAACCCCCGGGGGGAGGGGGAGACCCAGTACTTC,CASRNPRGEGETQYF
TRBV7-3,few,TRBD1,TRBJ2-2,TGTGCCAGCAGCTTTACGCAGGGGGCCGGGGAGCTGTTTTTT,CASSFTQGAGELFF
TRBV15,-,-,TRBJ2-3,TGTGCCACCAGCACGTATTTGACAGGGAGGACCGATACGCAGTATTTT,CATSTYLTGRTDTQYF
TRBV7-9,-,TRBD1,TRBJ1-2,TGTGCCAGCAGCTTAGTGACAGGGGGGACCTATGGCTACACCTTC,CASSLVTGGTYGYTF
TRBV12-3/TRBV12-4,once,-,TRBJ1-3,TGTGCCAGCAGTTTACGGCAGGGAAGCACCATATATTTT,CASSLRQGSTIYF
TRBV2,-,-,TRBJ2-6,TGTGCCAGCACTGCCGGGGCCAACGTCCTGACTTTC,CASTAGANVLTF
TRBV7-2,few,-,TRBJ2-1,TGTGCCAGCAGCCGTGTGGGGGGGCCCTACAATGAGCAGTTCTTC,CASSRVGGPYNEQFF
TRBV7-2,once,TRBD1,TRBJ1-4,TGTGCCAGCAGCCCCGGGCAGGGGGCAACTAATGAAAAACTGTTTTTT,CASSPGQGATNEKLFF
TRBV5-1,-,TRBD1,TRBJ2-5,TGCGCCAGCAGCAGTAGACAGGGAATTGGCTTGGAGACCCAGTACTTC,CASSSRQGIGLETQYF
TRBV5-1,-,-,TRBJ2-5,TGCGCCAGCAGCTTCGGCAGTCAAGAGACCCAGTACTTC,CASSFGSQETQYF
TRBV4-1,-,TRBD2,TRBJ2-3,TGCGCCAGCAGCCAGAAGACGACTAGCGGGGTTAGCACAGATACGCAGTATTTT,CASSQKTTSGVSTDTQYF
TRBV24-1,once,-,TRBJ2-5,TGTGCCACCAGTGATCCCACAGTGTTGGGGGAGACCCAGTACTTC,CATSDPTVLGETQYF
TRBV5-6,-,-,TRBJ1-2,TGTGCCAGCAGCTTATGGGGGGTAGCTAACTATGGCTACACCTTC,CASSLWGVANYGYTF
TRBV5-1,-,-,TRBJ2-3,TGCGCCAGCAGCTTACGGAGGGGGAGCACAGATACGCAGTATTTT,CASSLRRGSTDTQYF
TRBV19,-,TRBD2,TRBJ2-1,TGTGCCAGTAGTATCCTCCGGGGGGGGGTCAAGTTCTTC,CASSILRGGVKFF
TRBV14,few,-,TRBJ1-1,TGTGCCAGCAAGCCGGACAGAACGAACACTGAAGCTTTCTTT,CASKPDRTNTEAFF
TRBV2,-,TRBD1,TRBJ1-2,TGTGCCAGCAGGGACAGGGCGCTAGTGGGCTACACCTTC,CASRDRALVGYTF
TRBV6-6,-,-,TRBJ1-2,TGTGCCAGCAGTCCACAGGGCGACTATGGCTACACCTTC,CASSPQGDYGYTF
TRBV7-9,-,TRBD1,TRBJ1-2,TGTGCCAGCAGCAAGATACAGGGGATCTATGGCTACACCTTC,CASSKIQGIYGYTF
TRBV15,-,-,TRBJ1-4,TGTGCCACCAGCCCTCGGACGGGGGCCTTTAATGAAAAACTGTTTTTT,CATSPRTGAFNEKLFF
TRBV5-4,-,-,TRBJ2-2,TGTGCCAGCAGCTCCTCCGGGGGAGCCGGGGAGCTGTTTTTT,CASSSSGGAGELFF
TRBV27,-,-,TRBJ2-5,TGTGCCAGCAGTTCCGGGACAACCGATCAAGAGACCCAGTACTTC,CASSSGTTDQETQYF
TRBV7-8,-,-,TRBJ1-5,TGTGCCAGCAGCTTAGCACAGGGAATCAGCAATCAGCCCCAGCATTTT,CASSLAQGISNQPQHF
TRBV7-2,-,-,TRBJ2-3,TGTGCCAGCAGGGCAGCCACAGATACGCAGTATTTT,CASRAATDTQYF
TRBV2,few,-,TRBJ1-1,TGTGCCAGCAGTGTGATGACCGTCACTGAAGCTTTCTTT,CASSVMTVTEAFF
TRBV7-2,once,TRBD2,TRBJ2-1,TGTGCCAGCAGCTTTTTAGCGGGGGTTTACAATGAGCAGTTCTTC,CASSFLAGVYNEQFF
TRBV6-5,-,TRBD1,TRBJ2-1,TGTGCCAAAACCGGGACAGGGGTGGGGAATGAGCAGTTCTTC,CAKTGTGVGNEQFF
TRBV30,-,-,TRBJ2-5,TGTGCCTGGAGTCTAGGGGAAGAGACCCAGTACTTC,CAWSLGEETQYF
TRBV7-3,-,TRBD2,TRBJ2-1,TGTGCCAGCAGCTTAAAACGGGGGGGCAATAATGAGCAGTTCTTC,CASSLKRGGNNEQFF
TRBV19,-,-,TRBJ1-4,TGTGCCAGTAGTATACCCGGGGTTTCGGGAAAACTGTTTTTT,CASSIPGVSGKLFF
TRBV24-1,-,-,TRBJ1-2,TGTGCCACCAGTGAGGCGGAAAGAGGTGGCTACACCTTC,CATSEAERGGYTF
TRBV9,-,TRBD2,TRBJ2-3,TGTGCCAGCAGCGTAGCACTAGCGGGGCCCACAGATACGCAGTATTTT,CASSVALAGPTDTQYF
TRBV12-3/TRBV12-4,-,-,TRBJ1-2,TGTGCCACCTCGGACTTGGGCTATGGCTACACCTTC,CATSDLGYGYTF
TRBV6-2/TRBV6-3,-,-,TRBJ2-3,TGTGCCAGCAGTTCCCCGACAGGCCCCACAGATACGCAGTATTTT,CASSSPTGPTDTQYF
TRBV4-3,-,-,TRBJ1-5,TGCGCCAGCAGCCAATCCACAGGTAATCAGCCCCAGCATTTT,CASSQSTGNQPQHF
TRBV19,-,-,TRBJ2-2,TGTGCCAGTAGCCGACGAATCGGGACATCCAACACCGGGGAGCTGTTTTTT,CASSRRIGTSNTGELFF
TRBV5-4,few,TRBD1,TRBJ2-2,TGTGCCAGCAGCCCTTGGACAGGGGAAGGCACCGGGGAGCTGTTTTTT,CASSPWTGEGTGELFF
TRBV6-6,-,TRBD1,TRBJ1-5,TGTGCCAGCAGGGACACAGGGGGCGCGGACAATCAGCCCCAGCATTTT,CASRDTGGADNQPQHF
TRBV7-8,few,TRBD1,TRBJ2-2,TGTGCCAGCAGCCCCCGGACAGGGAACGGGGAGCTGTTTTTT,CASSPRTGNGELFF
TRBV5-1,few,TRBD1,TRBJ1-5,TGCGCCAGCAGCCTGGACAGGGGTCAGCCCCAGCATTTT,CASSLDRGQPQHF